This note documents a single TCR beta chain sequence. Its antigen is currently unknown. At one of its ends the junction is not consistent with the germline gene, which may arise from a read error. cDNA libraries for TCR beta contained unique molecular identifiers. T cells, roughly 0.95 to 10 million of them, yielded about 500,000 cDNA molecules. In TCRdb, the PCR reads were re-called with MiXCR into one record per CDR3 protein. The sample contains roughly 600,000 distinct CDR3 sequences, 44% of which appear only once. The CDR3 is 15 residues long. This sample was taken from a study of post-analysis software for immune sequencing data. Study details: As for disease course, relapsing-remitting, secondary progressive and progressive-relapsing multiple sclerosis were all included.

Study results and limitations: Among roughly 5 TRBV segments more frequent in patients than controls were TRBV5-6, TRBV5-1 and TRBV20-1. Among multiple sclerosis patients, normalized Chao1 diversity was significantly below that of controls. Co-batched samples clustered tightly together by F measure.

Sequenced sample: blood. The gene calls are TRBV12-3 or TRBV12-4 and TRBJ2-3; D is perhaps TRBD2 (5 bases). The receptor comes from a girl between 5 and 17 years old with multiple sclerosis. CDR3 sequence (DNA): TGTGCCAGCAGCGACGGGTCTGCGGGCACAGATATGCAGTATTTT. It yields the protein CASSDGSAGTDMQYF.